This is a list of T cell receptor beta chains from one sample in a study of CD8+ T cells in alopecia areata. Assay used: immunoSEQ multiplex PCR; TCRdb lists only in-frame clones, some missing. The sample lists around 140,000 clones; about 51% were seen once. Sequences were derived from CD8+ T cells sorted from blood, sampled at week 4, from a patient treated with tofacitinib. The receptors originated from a human donor with alopecia areata. The CDR3 runs from the conserved cysteine through the conserved F or W. D genes are given only for firm matches. A row's size may be missing; if present it is once, few, many or a size class.

v_gene: TRBV9; j_gene: TRBJ1-1; d_gene: .; abundance: .; CDR3aa: CASSVASGEIGNTEAFF; CDR3nt: TGTGCCAGCAGCGTAGCTTCAGGGGAAATCGGGAACACTGAAGCTTTCTTT
v_gene: TRBV2; j_gene: TRBJ2-7; d_gene: .; abundance: few; CDR3aa: CASRGRASYEQYF; CDR3nt: TGTGCCAGCAGGGGCAGGGCATCCTACGAGCAGTACTTC
v_gene: TRBV11-2; j_gene: TRBJ2-7; d_gene: .; abundance: .; CDR3aa: CASRITYEQYF; CDR3nt: TGTGCCAGCAGGATCACCTACGAGCAGTACTTC
v_gene: TRBV27; j_gene: TRBJ2-1; d_gene: .; abundance: .; CDR3aa: CASSLYIQSSYNEQFF; CDR3nt: TGTGCCAGCAGTTTATATATCCAGAGCTCCTACAATGAGCAGTTCTTC
v_gene: TRBV29-1; j_gene: TRBJ2-1; d_gene: TRBD2; abundance: .; CDR3aa: CSVVAGGWNEQFF; CDR3nt: TGCAGCGTTGTAGCGGGGGGTTGGAATGAGCAGTTCTTC
v_gene: TRBV4-3; j_gene: TRBJ2-3; d_gene: .; abundance: .; CDR3aa: CASSQENRPDTQYF; CDR3nt: TGCGCCAGCAGCCAAGAGAACAGGCCAGATACGCAGTATTTT
v_gene: TRBV11-2; j_gene: TRBJ2-3; d_gene: .; abundance: few; CDR3aa: CASSLSWESTDTQYF; CDR3nt: TGTGCCAGCAGCTTAAGTTGGGAAAGCACAGATACGCAGTATTTT
v_gene: TRBV13; j_gene: TRBJ2-3; d_gene: .; abundance: .; CDR3aa: CASSQVREGEDTQYF; CDR3nt: TGTGCCAGCAGCCAGGTCCGGGAAGGTGAAGATACGCAGTATTTT
v_gene: TRBV4-1; j_gene: TRBJ2-2; d_gene: .; abundance: .; CDR3aa: CASSLTGPGELFF; CDR3nt: TGCGCCAGCAGCCTAACAGGGCCCGGGGAGCTGTTTTTT
v_gene: TRBV9; j_gene: TRBJ2-3; d_gene: .; abundance: .; CDR3aa: CASSVGTMSTDTQYF; CDR3nt: TGTGCCAGCAGCGTTGGGACAATGAGCACAGATACGCAGTATTTT
v_gene: TRBV14; j_gene: TRBJ2-7; d_gene: .; abundance: few; CDR3aa: CASSQDSYEQYF; CDR3nt: TGTGCCAGCAGCCAAGATTCCTACGAGCAGTACTTC
v_gene: TRBV30; j_gene: TRBJ2-7; d_gene: .; abundance: .; CDR3aa: CAGGRDPSYEQYF; CDR3nt: TGTGCCGGGGGCAGGGACCCCTCCTACGAGCAGTACTTC
v_gene: TRBV5-1; j_gene: TRBJ1-1; d_gene: TRBD1; abundance: .; CDR3aa: CASSLGAGTGRTTEAFF; CDR3nt: TGCGCCAGCAGCTTGGGCGCCGGGACAGGGCGGACCACTGAAGCTTTCTTT
v_gene: TRBV13; j_gene: TRBJ1-5; d_gene: .; abundance: once; CDR3aa: CASSPPRGQPQHF; CDR3nt: TGTGCCAGCAGCCCCCCCCGTGGTCAGCCCCAGCATTTT
v_gene: TRBV29-1; j_gene: TRBJ1-1; d_gene: .; abundance: .; CDR3aa: CSVDEVEVTEAFF; CDR3nt: TGCAGCGTTGATGAGGTGGAGGTCACTGAAGCTTTCTTT
v_gene: TRBV27; j_gene: TRBJ2-7; d_gene: TRBD1; abundance: .; CDR3aa: CASGPGTGREQYF; CDR3nt: TGTGCCAGCGGCCCCGGGACAGGGAGGGAGCAGTACTTC
v_gene: TRBV13; j_gene: TRBJ1-5; d_gene: .; abundance: .; CDR3aa: CASSLGLGNQPQHF; CDR3nt: TGTGCCAGCAGCTTAGGTCTGGGTAATCAGCCCCAGCATTTT
v_gene: TRBV6-5; j_gene: TRBJ1-1; d_gene: TRBD1; abundance: .; CDR3aa: CASSSGGNTEAFF; CDR3nt: TGTGCCAGCAGTTCAGGGGGGAACACTGAAGCTTTCTTT
v_gene: TRBV19; j_gene: TRBJ1-1; d_gene: .; abundance: .; CDR3aa: CASSVRESEAFF; CDR3nt: TGTGCCAGTAGTGTCAGGGAGAGTGAAGCTTTCTTT
v_gene: TRBV4-3; j_gene: TRBJ2-7; d_gene: .; abundance: once; CDR3aa: CASSLTRAYEQYF; CDR3nt: TGCGCCAGCAGCCTAACTAGAGCCTACGAGCAGTACTTC
v_gene: TRBV4-1; j_gene: TRBJ2-7; d_gene: .; abundance: .; CDR3aa: CASSQDEDTYEQYF; CDR3nt: TGCGCCAGCAGCCAAGACGAGGATACCTACGAGCAGTACTTC
v_gene: TRBV27; j_gene: TRBJ2-6; d_gene: .; abundance: .; CDR3aa: CASSSTKSLRNVLTF; CDR3nt: TGTGCCAGCAGTTCCACTAAGTCATTACGCAACGTCCTGACTTTC
v_gene: TRBV25-1; j_gene: TRBJ1-1; d_gene: TRBD1; abundance: .; CDR3aa: CASRTGGFKAFF; CDR3nt: TGTGCCAGCAGGACAGGGGGCTTTAAAGCTTTCTTT
v_gene: TRBV10-3; j_gene: TRBJ1-2; d_gene: .; abundance: once; CDR3aa: CAISERRLKRIGYTF; CDR3nt: TGTGCCATCAGTGAGCGACGGCTCAAAAGAATTGGCTACACCTTC
v_gene: TRBV27; j_gene: TRBJ1-2; d_gene: .; abundance: .; CDR3aa: CASKGSAGYTF; CDR3nt: TGTGCCAGCAAGGGATCGGCTGGCTACACCTTC
v_gene: TRBV27; j_gene: TRBJ2-3; d_gene: TRBD2; abundance: .; CDR3aa: CASSQSSGDQGQPEYF; CDR3nt: TGTGCCAGCAGTCAGTCTAGCGGGGACCAGGGCCAACCCGAGTATTTT
v_gene: TRBV9; j_gene: TRBJ1-2; d_gene: TRBD1; abundance: .; CDR3aa: CASSVGGQGEGYTF; CDR3nt: TGTGCCAGCAGCGTAGGTGGGCAGGGGGAAGGCTACACCTTC
v_gene: TRBV13; j_gene: TRBJ1-2; d_gene: .; abundance: .; CDR3aa: CASSLGRDHGYTF; CDR3nt: TGTGCCAGCAGCTTAGGCCGGGACCATGGCTACACCTTC
v_gene: TRBV30; j_gene: TRBJ1-1; d_gene: .; abundance: .; CDR3aa: CAWSGTVGVTEAFF; CDR3nt: TGTGCCTGGAGTGGGACAGTCGGGGTGACTGAAGCTTTCTTT
v_gene: TRBV7-6; j_gene: TRBJ2-5; d_gene: TRBD1; abundance: few; CDR3aa: CASSRHQGAKTQYF; CDR3nt: TGTGCCAGCAGCCGACACCAGGGGGCGAAGACCCAGTACTTC
v_gene: TRBV29-1; j_gene: TRBJ1-1; d_gene: .; abundance: few; CDR3aa: CSTSGDWAFF; CDR3nt: TGCAGCACGTCAGGGGATTGGGCTTTCTTT
v_gene: TRBV11-2; j_gene: TRBJ1-1; d_gene: .; abundance: .; CDR3aa: CATSAGGTEAFF; CDR3nt: TGTGCCACCTCAGCAGGTGGAACTGAAGCTTTCTTT
v_gene: TRBV29-1; j_gene: TRBJ1-1; d_gene: .; abundance: .; CDR3aa: CSARYTEAFF; CDR3nt: TGCAGCGCCCGATACACTGAAGCTTTCTTT
v_gene: TRBV4-3; j_gene: TRBJ1-2; d_gene: .; abundance: .; CDR3aa: CASSHEQGNNYGYTF; CDR3nt: TGCGCCAGCAGCCACGAACAGGGCAATAACTATGGCTACACCTTC
v_gene: TRBV4-1; j_gene: TRBJ1-2; d_gene: .; abundance: few; CDR3aa: CASSTKIQRDLYGYTF; CDR3nt: TGCGCCAGCAGTACCAAGATCCAGCGCGACCTCTATGGCTACACCTTC
v_gene: TRBV30; j_gene: TRBJ1-1; d_gene: .; abundance: few; CDR3aa: CAWSVGQGAFF; CDR3nt: TGTGCCTGGAGTGTAGGGCAGGGGGCTTTCTTT
v_gene: TRBV14; j_gene: TRBJ1-1; d_gene: TRBD1; abundance: .; CDR3aa: CASSHGTGVEAFF; CDR3nt: TGTGCCAGCAGCCACGGGACAGGGGTCGAAGCTTTCTTT
v_gene: TRBV5-8; j_gene: TRBJ2-3; d_gene: .; abundance: .; CDR3aa: CASSSSTDTQYF; CDR3nt: TGTGCCAGCAGCTCTAGCACAGATACGCAGTATTTT
v_gene: TRBV29-1; j_gene: TRBJ2-3; d_gene: .; abundance: .; CDR3aa: CSVEAGPRDTQYF; CDR3nt: TGCAGCGTAGAAGCAGGCCCACGAGATACGCAGTATTTT
v_gene: TRBV15; j_gene: TRBJ1-2; d_gene: .; abundance: .; CDR3aa: CATSSSPIGYTF; CDR3nt: TGTGCCACCAGCTCCAGTCCTATCGGCTACACCTTC
v_gene: TRBV6-1; j_gene: TRBJ1-1; d_gene: .; abundance: .; CDR3aa: CASSELGANTEAFF; CDR3nt: TGTGCCAGCAGTGAATTGGGGGCGAACACTGAAGCTTTCTTT
v_gene: TRBV25-1; j_gene: TRBJ2-3; d_gene: .; abundance: .; CDR3aa: CASCGETDTQYF; CDR3nt: TGTGCCAGCTGCGGGGAAACAGATACGCAGTATTTT
v_gene: TRBV2; j_gene: TRBJ2-7; d_gene: .; abundance: few; CDR3aa: CASSEGEVQGSSYEQYF; CDR3nt: TGTGCCAGCAGTGAAGGGGAGGTCCAAGGGAGCTCCTACGAGCAGTACTTC
v_gene: TRBV29-1; j_gene: TRBJ1-4; d_gene: .; abundance: .; CDR3aa: CSVVWDSGEKLFF; CDR3nt: TGCAGCGTTGTTTGGGACTCCGGAGAAAAACTGTTTTTT
v_gene: TRBV15; j_gene: TRBJ1-1; d_gene: .; abundance: .; CDR3aa: CATSRSYIDPEAFF; CDR3nt: TGTGCCACCAGCAGGAGTTACATAGATCCTGAAGCTTTCTTT
v_gene: TRBV4-3; j_gene: TRBJ2-1; d_gene: .; abundance: few; CDR3aa: CASSQGLGYEQFF; CDR3nt: TGCGCCAGCAGCCAAGGACTAGGTTATGAGCAGTTCTTC
v_gene: TRBV25-1; j_gene: TRBJ2-3; d_gene: TRBD2; abundance: many; CDR3aa: CASSDTGGTLGTDTQYF; CDR3nt: TGTGCCAGCAGTGATACCGGGGGGACTTTGGGCACAGATACGCAGTATTTT
v_gene: TRBV7-2; j_gene: TRBJ2-6; d_gene: .; abundance: .; CDR3aa: CASSRHRSTGANVLTF; CDR3nt: TGTGCCAGCAGCAGACACAGGAGCACTGGGGCCAACGTCCTGACTTTC
v_gene: TRBV5-6; j_gene: TRBJ1-2; d_gene: TRBD1; abundance: .; CDR3aa: CASSWDRGSLGYTF; CDR3nt: TGTGCCAGCAGCTGGGACAGGGGGTCTCTTGGCTACACCTTC
v_gene: TRBV25-1; j_gene: TRBJ2-7; d_gene: .; abundance: few; CDR3aa: CASEEGGGEQYF; CDR3nt: TGTGCCAGCGAGGAAGGAGGCGGCGAGCAGTACTTC
v_gene: TRBV30; j_gene: TRBJ2-1; d_gene: .; abundance: once; CDR3aa: CAFTMASYNEQFF; CDR3nt: TGTGCCTTCACAATGGCTAGCTACAATGAGCAGTTCTTC